Listed below are T cell receptor beta chains from one sample, sequenced in a study of T cell changes during pregnancy in multiple sclerosis. The method was immunoSEQ multiplex PCR; TCRdb's version includes in-frame clones alone and lacks a portion of them. The repertoire holds tens of thousands of clones, with approximately 91% as singletons. Sequenced material: CD4+ T cells from peripheral blood mononuclear cells, taken in the first trimester of pregnancy. These receptors came from a female donor with multiple sclerosis, enrolled in a pregnancy study. Each CDR3 is given with its conserved first and last residue. Size is omitted from some rows. Given values are once, few, many or a class for expanded clones.

abundance: few; j_gene: TRBJ1-2; v_gene: TRBV19; CDR3aa: CASRTRPGGTYGYTF
abundance: .; j_gene: TRBJ2-3; v_gene: TRBV19; CDR3aa: CASSSGTITQYF
abundance: once; j_gene: TRBJ2-3; v_gene: TRBV5-6; CDR3aa: CASSYGDRVIFTDTQYF
abundance: .; j_gene: TRBJ2-2; v_gene: TRBV28; CDR3aa: CASSPGVRDTGELFF
abundance: .; j_gene: TRBJ2-7; v_gene: TRBV27; CDR3aa: CASGWTGGAMDF
abundance: .; j_gene: TRBJ2-7; v_gene: TRBV6-5; CDR3aa: CAAGRGEGSYEQYF
abundance: .; j_gene: TRBJ1-5; v_gene: TRBV19; CDR3aa: CASSIGLTGWRSNQPQHF
abundance: .; j_gene: TRBJ1-2; v_gene: TRBV6-1; CDR3aa: CASSPRGEGIYGYTF
abundance: .; j_gene: TRBJ2-2; v_gene: TRBV5-1; CDR3aa: CASSWGGDYTGELFF
abundance: .; j_gene: TRBJ2-7; v_gene: TRBV5-1; CDR3aa: CASSEGAYEQYF
abundance: once; j_gene: TRBJ2-5; v_gene: TRBV6-4; CDR3aa: CASSATSVETQYF
abundance: .; j_gene: TRBJ2-5; v_gene: TRBV7-2; CDR3aa: CASSLVDRAQETQYF
abundance: .; j_gene: TRBJ2-7; v_gene: TRBV10-2; CDR3aa: CASSEWAGGPESSYEQYF
abundance: .; j_gene: TRBJ1-2; v_gene: TRBV4-1; CDR3aa: CASSLPRRGLEGYTF
abundance: .; j_gene: TRBJ1-1; v_gene: TRBV5-1; CDR3aa: CASSLTGGRNTEAFF
abundance: .; j_gene: TRBJ2-2; v_gene: TRBV28; CDR3aa: CASKSSVFVTGELFF
abundance: .; j_gene: TRBJ2-2; v_gene: TRBV19; CDR3aa: CASTSAALGRTGELFF
abundance: .; j_gene: TRBJ1-2; v_gene: TRBV5-5; CDR3aa: CASSSDRRGYTF
abundance: .; j_gene: TRBJ2-2; v_gene: TRBV4-1; CDR3aa: CASSQALLLEPNGELFF
abundance: .; j_gene: TRBJ1-5; v_gene: TRBV5-8; CDR3aa: CASSLGVSNQPQHF
abundance: .; j_gene: TRBJ2-1; v_gene: TRBV10-1; CDR3aa: CASGGQYNEQFF
abundance: once; j_gene: TRBJ1-5; v_gene: TRBV28; CDR3aa: CASSLGLRGQLLSNQPQHF
abundance: .; j_gene: TRBJ2-3; v_gene: TRBV28; CDR3aa: CASRLAGGPLVTQYF
abundance: .; j_gene: TRBJ2-3; v_gene: TRBV6-5; CDR3aa: CASSYSGVGTDTQYF
abundance: .; j_gene: TRBJ1-4; v_gene: TRBV5-1; CDR3aa: CASSLGQDWRATNEKLFF
abundance: few; j_gene: TRBJ2-2; v_gene: TRBV4-1; CDR3aa: CASSQLMTSVKSTGELFF
abundance: .; j_gene: TRBJ2-7; v_gene: TRBV7-8; CDR3aa: CASSKEAVSGRSHEQYF
abundance: .; j_gene: TRBJ2-5; v_gene: TRBV7-6; CDR3aa: CASSLAHREGHETQYF
abundance: few; j_gene: TRBJ1-2; v_gene: TRBV5-1; CDR3aa: CASSLTGTGDNYGYTF
abundance: .; j_gene: TRBJ2-2; v_gene: TRBV9; CDR3aa: CASSASDRTNTGELFF
abundance: medium-sized; j_gene: TRBJ1-2; v_gene: TRBV6-5; CDR3aa: CASRRTGEGYGYTF
abundance: .; j_gene: TRBJ2-7; v_gene: TRBV27; CDR3aa: CASSRLTSGRAGEQYF
abundance: .; j_gene: TRBJ2-1; v_gene: TRBV9; CDR3aa: CASSERESLNEQFF
abundance: .; j_gene: TRBJ1-5; v_gene: TRBV28; CDR3aa: CASSPRTGAQLTPQHF
abundance: .; j_gene: TRBJ2-3; v_gene: TRBV2; CDR3aa: CASIGDRGLSTDTQYF
abundance: .; j_gene: TRBJ2-2; v_gene: TRBV2; CDR3aa: CAASRLNTGELFF
abundance: .; j_gene: TRBJ2-1; v_gene: TRBV5-1; CDR3aa: CASSGGLAGVSYNEQFF
abundance: .; j_gene: TRBJ1-1; v_gene: TRBV29-1; CDR3aa: CSVIQGNTEAFF
abundance: .; j_gene: TRBJ2-1; v_gene: TRBV11-2; CDR3aa: CASSLARSGRASNNEQFF
abundance: .; j_gene: TRBJ1-2; v_gene: TRBV7-2; CDR3aa: CASSLSRGIGYTF
abundance: .; j_gene: TRBJ1-2; v_gene: TRBV28; CDR3aa: CASKQGHYGYTF
abundance: .; j_gene: TRBJ1-4; v_gene: TRBV18; CDR3aa: CASSPLGQGSSTSNEKLFF
abundance: .; j_gene: TRBJ2-3; v_gene: TRBV10-3; CDR3aa: CAISESRGPTDTQYF
abundance: .; j_gene: TRBJ1-3; v_gene: TRBV9; CDR3aa: CASSATGKGGNTIYF
abundance: .; j_gene: TRBJ1-2; v_gene: TRBV5-4; CDR3aa: CASSLIGGANYGYTF
abundance: .; j_gene: TRBJ2-3; v_gene: TRBV19; CDR3aa: CASRASGSTDTQYF
abundance: .; j_gene: TRBJ2-1; v_gene: TRBV10-3; CDR3aa: CAIRMSGGSYNEQFF
abundance: .; j_gene: TRBJ2-3; v_gene: TRBV4-1; CDR3aa: CASQTGLGNTDTQYF
abundance: .; j_gene: TRBJ2-7; v_gene: TRBV28; CDR3aa: CASSLGDRGREQYF
abundance: .; j_gene: TRBJ1-1; v_gene: TRBV5-1; CDR3aa: CASSRQGFDVAGEAFF
abundance: .; j_gene: TRBJ2-3; v_gene: TRBV5-6; CDR3aa: CASSPRAGNTDTQYF
abundance: few; j_gene: TRBJ1-2; v_gene: TRBV15; CDR3aa: CATSRRTGGGYTF
abundance: .; j_gene: TRBJ2-7; v_gene: TRBV5-1; CDR3aa: CASSLLFTRYTYEQYF
abundance: .; j_gene: TRBJ1-1; v_gene: TRBV6-5; CDR3aa: CASSSPQGQALSEAFF
abundance: once; j_gene: TRBJ2-1; v_gene: TRBV11-2; CDR3aa: CASSPALRQGNEQFF
abundance: .; j_gene: TRBJ2-1; v_gene: TRBV7-6; CDR3aa: CASSLFSGRVNEQFF
abundance: .; j_gene: TRBJ1-1; v_gene: TRBV2; CDR3aa: CASRGLRTGPRAFF
abundance: .; j_gene: TRBJ1-3; v_gene: TRBV4-2; CDR3aa: CASSQERVRGNTIYF
abundance: .; j_gene: TRBJ2-1; v_gene: TRBV4-1; CDR3aa: CASSLRASGRPHNEQFF
abundance: .; j_gene: TRBJ1-2; v_gene: TRBV19; CDR3aa: CASSIAGHYDYTF